This entry concerns a single T cell receptor (beta chain). Taking about 17-31 mg of unsorted bulk tissue, the authors co-extracted RNA and DNA. Surgeons resected the patients' primary liver carcinomas. The V gene's germline CDR1 is SGHVS and CDR2 FQNEAQ. V shed 2 bases, J shed 7 bases, and the junction held 10 bases outside the gene matches. The CDR3 is 16 amino acids. The entry originates in a study of tumor-infiltrating lymphocytes in primary liver carcinoma. Study information: All patients, whether men or women, fell within 30 to 69 years of age.

A constant-region primer primed TCR beta cDNA synthesis from 400 to 550 ng of total RNA. Libraries covering TCR beta were generated through three nested multiplex PCR rounds (using a slightly modified ARM-PCR). Amplification in the first two PCR rounds was performed using TRBV1-TRBV30 forward primers and a C-beta reverse primer for roughly 9 cycles each. In TCRdb, the multiplex PCR reads were re-called with MiXCR into one record per CDR3 protein. Among 95,000 to 150,000 distinct CDR3 sequences, approximately 70% were seen once, and the ten largest hold roughly 9%. The receptor was isolated from a woman aged 60 to 75 with primary liver carcinoma and hepatitis B virus infection. The V gene is TRBV7-8, the J gene TRBJ2-1; TRBD2 matches 8 bases. Material for sequencing was liver tumor tissue from sampling region 1. The subset was: tumor region T1, superior pole. CDR3: CASSLLSGSRHNEQFF. The CDR3 DNA is TGTGCCAGCAGCTTACTCAGCGGGAGCAGGCATAATGAGCAGTTCTTC.